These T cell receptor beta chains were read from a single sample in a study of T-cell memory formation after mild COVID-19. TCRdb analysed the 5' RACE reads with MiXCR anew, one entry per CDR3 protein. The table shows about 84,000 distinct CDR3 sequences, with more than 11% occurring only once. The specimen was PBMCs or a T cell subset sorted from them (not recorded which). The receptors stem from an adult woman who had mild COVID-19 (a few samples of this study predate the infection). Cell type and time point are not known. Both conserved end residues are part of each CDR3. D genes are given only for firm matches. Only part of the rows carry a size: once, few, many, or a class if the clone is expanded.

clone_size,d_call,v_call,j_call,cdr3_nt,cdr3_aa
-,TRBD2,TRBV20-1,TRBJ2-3,TGCAGTGCTAGAGAGACTAGCGGGGGCCTAACATCCACAGATACGCAGTATTTT,CSARETSGGLTSTDTQYF
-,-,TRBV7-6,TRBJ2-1,TGTGCCAGCAGCTTAGCGGGTAGCTCCAATGAGCAGTTCTTC,CASSLAGSSNEQFF
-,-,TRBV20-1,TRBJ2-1,TGCAGTGCCCGATTCACTGTCGGCCGTTCCTACAATGAGCAGTTCTTC,CSARFTVGRSYNEQFF
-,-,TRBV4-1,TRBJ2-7,TGCGCCAGCTCCGGGATACCGGACTACGAGCAGTACTTC,CASSGIPDYEQYF
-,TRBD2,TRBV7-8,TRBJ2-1,TGTGCCAGCAGCTTAGTCGGCGGGTCTAAGCCGGGGGGTGAGCAGTTCTTC,CASSLVGGSKPGGEQFF
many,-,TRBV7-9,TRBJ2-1,TGTGCCCTACGCAGTAACAGTCCACGTGACAATGACGGGCAGTTCTTC,CALRSNSPRDNDGQFF
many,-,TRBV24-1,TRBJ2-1,TGTGCCACCAGTGATTGGGAAGGGAAGAACTATGAGCAGTTCTTC,CATSDWEGKNYEQFF
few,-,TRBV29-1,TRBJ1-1,TGCAGCGCCCGTATCATGAACACTGAAGCTTTCTTT,CSARIMNTEAFF
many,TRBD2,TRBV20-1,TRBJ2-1,TGCAGTGCTATTAGCGGGGGCAATGAGCAGTTCTTC,CSAISGGNEQFF
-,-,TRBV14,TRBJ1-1,TGTGCCAGCAGCCCTGACAGGATTATCATGAACACTGAAGCTTTCTTT,CASSPDRIIMNTEAFF
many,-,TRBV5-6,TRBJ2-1,TGTGCCAGCAGCTTATCCGGTCCGGGTGAGCAGTTCTTC,CASSLSGPGEQFF
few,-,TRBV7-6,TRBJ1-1,TGTGCCAGCAGCCTCACTAGGGTGGGAGGCACTGAAGCTTTCTTT,CASSLTRVGGTEAFF